The clone carrying this T cell receptor beta chain was counted at least ten times. The CDR3 is 14 residues long. V was shortened by 7 bases and J by 5 bases, with 18 bases between the two germline ends. Germline CDR1 and CDR2: MDHEN and SYDVKM. The data are from a study of T cells in Graves' hyperthyroidism and ophthalmopathy. Hyperthyroidism patients were newly diagnosed, had disease duration under 2 months, and were aged 18 to 65 years. Diagnoses were established using clinical symptoms, serum thyroxine and TRAb, thyroid ultrasound and orbital computed tomography. Amplified TCR beta CDR3 regions derived from RNA transcripts. The primer set for the first-round RT-PCR of the TCR CDR3 was HTBI. One entry per CDR3 protein, called by TCRdb with MiXCR from the multiplex PCR reads. The sample includes about 400,000 distinct CDR3 sequences, about a sixth of them seen just once.

The source material was blood. The chain carries TRBV28 and TRBJ2-7, with a possible D match to TRBD2 (7 bases). This TCR was sampled from a young woman with Graves' hyperthyroidism. CDR3 in amino acids: CASTSGGAFDEQYF. The CDR3, as DNA: TGTGCCAGCACCTCTGGGGGGGCTTTCGACGAGCAGTACTTC.